These 20 T cell receptor beta chains were sequenced from one sample in a study of cytomegalovirus exposure and HLA in healthy donors (dated 2017 in TCRdb). Receptor amplification or capture employed the immunoSEQ multiplex PCR assay. For the multiplex PCR, a mixture combining 60 forward primers for TCR Vbeta segments and 13 reverse primers for TCR Jbeta segments was used. Imported from immuneACCESS, the table was reduced by TCRdb to in-frame sequences with V and J called. These copies leave out some clones; in studies compared against another copy, an unresolved V gene accounts for under half, and the cause of the remainder is not known. The table for this sample lists roughly 150,000 clones; around 80% of them were counted only once. Approximately 1.1% of the sample is in the top ten clones. The material sequenced was PBMCs. Source of these receptors: a female donor in good health and CMV-seronegative.

This clone was counted only a few times. This chain joins TRBV10-2 and TRBJ1-2; TRBD1 matches at 8 bases. Trimming cost V 5 bases and J 3 bases; bases outside gene matches: 8. The length of the CDR3 is 15 residues. The germline CDR1 and CDR2 sequences are WSHSY and SAAADI. In DNA, the CDR3 is TGCGCCAGCAGTAATATGACAGGGGACGACTATGGCTACACCTTC. Its translation is CASSNMTGDDYGYTF.

V gene TRBV11-3 combines with J gene TRBJ2-7, with a possible D match to TRBD2 (5 bases). This CDR3 region has 14 residues. Germline V CDR1 and CDR2: SGHNT, YENEEA. V gave up 1 base and J gave up 5 bases, with 12 bases separating them. CDR3 in DNA: TGTGCCAGCAGCTTAGGGGGTACTAGAAACGAGCAGTACTTC. Encoded protein: CASSLGGTRNEQYF.

The genes are TRBV5-6 and TRBJ2-7, with TRBD1 identical over 8 bases. Unmatched junction bases numbered 5, after V lost 4 bases and J lost 2 bases. This CDR3 spans 14 amino acids. Germline loops: CDR1 SGHDT, CDR2 YYEEEE. CDR3 region: CASSRETGAYEQYF. The CDR3 nucleotides read TGTGCCAGCAGCCGAGAGACAGGGGCCTACGAGCAGTACTTC. Full variable domain (outside the CDR3, taken from reference TRBV5-6 and TRBJ2-7): DAGVTQSPTHLIKTRGQQVTLRCSPKSGHDTVSWYQQALGQGPQFIFQYYEEEERQRGNFPDRFSGHQFPNYSSELNVNALLLGDSALYLCASSRETGAYEQYFGPGTRLTVT.

Comments on this clone: An end of the junction does not agree with germline; a read error may underlie this. This chain uses TRBV6-1 with TRBJ2-6; no reliable D call. Germline loops: CDR1 MNHNS, CDR2 SASEGT. This CDR3 is built from 17 residues. CDR3 sequence reads: CASREVPLSSGANVLTF. As DNA, the CDR3 is TGTGCCAGCAGAGAAGTCCCTCTGAGCTCTGGGGCCAACGTCCTGACTTTC.

In this sample, this clone turned up a few times. The rearrangement links TRBV6-1 to TRBJ2-1, with D possibly TRBD2 on 5 matching bases. The germline gives CDR1 MNHNS, CDR2 SASEGT. The V gene lost 0 bases and the J gene lost 1 base, with 7 bases spanning the gap. This CDR3 is built from 15 residues. In nucleotides, the CDR3 is TGTGCCAGCAGTGAAGCGCGCGGGTCCTACAATGAGCAGTTCTTC. It yields the protein CASSEARGSYNEQFF.

The rearrangement uses TRBV7-9 and TRBJ2-2; 9 bases match TRBD1. The CDR3 has 17 residues. Germline assignment: CDR1 SEHNR and CDR2 FQNEAQ (reference sequence). Trimming removed 5 bases from V and 6 bases from J; junction bases left unmatched: 13. This CDR3 reads CASSPRWTGVLAGELFF. Written as DNA, the CDR3 is TGTGCCAGCAGCCCCAGATGGACAGGGGTTTTAGCCGGGGAGCTGTTTTTT. The full variable domain, in which reference TRBV7-9 and TRBJ2-2 provide the parts outside the CDR3, is DTGVSQNPRHKITKRGQNVTFRCDPISEHNRLYWYRQTLGQGPEFLTYFQNEAQLEKSRLLSDRFSAERPKGSFSTLEIQRTEQGDSAMYLCASSPRWTGVLAGELFFGEGSRLTVL.

The chain uses TRBV28 and TRBJ1-3; weak D call: TRBD1 (5 bases). Looked up from germline, CDR1 is MDHEN and CDR2 is SYDVKM. CDR3 length equals 22 residues. Trimming left V 1 base short and J 4 bases short, with 32 bases between. CDR3 bases: TGTGCCAGCAGTTTATCCTCTATTCGCCTACCCCGCGGGGGTAGACCAGGAAACACCATATATTTT. Translating it yields CASSLSSIRLPRGGRPGNTIYF.

J is TRBJ2-1 and V is TRBV27; 11 positions match TRBD2. The CDR3 length is 19 residues. Germline V gene sequence: CDR1 MNHEY, CDR2 SMNVEV (reference sequence). V gave up 3 bases and J gave up 0 bases; unmatched junction bases: 10. CDR3: CASSFSRLAGPYSYNEQFF. The CDR3 DNA reads TGTGCCAGCAGTTTTTCTCGACTAGCGGGACCTTACTCCTACAATGAGCAGTTCTTC.

Only a few counts were recorded for this clone. V is TRBV6-1 and J is TRBJ1-1, with 8 bases identical to TRBD1. From germline, CDR1 is MNHNS and CDR2 SASEGT. This CDR3 spans 16 amino acids. Trimming took 2 bases from V and 1 from J; bases not matched to a gene: 6. The DNA of the CDR3 is TGTGCCAGCAGTGAACCCCTTGGGACAGGGAACACTGAAGCTTTCTTT. Translation gives CASSEPLGTGNTEAFF.

The rearrangement uses TRBV29-1 and TRBJ2-2; TRBD1 matches 8 bases. Per the germline V gene, CDR1 is SQVTM and CDR2 is ANQGSEA. The CDR3 runs 13 residues. The CDR3 is CSGTGVHTGELFF. The CDR3 DNA follows: TGCAGTGGGACAGGTGTGCACACCGGGGAGCTGTTTTTT.

DNA for the CDR3: TGTGCCAGCAGTTTCAGGGGAGTCTATGGCTACACCTTC. As protein: CASSFRGVYGYTF. The J gene is TRBJ1-2, the V gene TRBV27, with D possibly matching TRBD1 (6 bases). In germline, CDR1 is MNHEY, CDR2 SMNVEV (reference sequence). V dropped 3 bases and J dropped 4 bases, with 9 bases sitting between them. CDR3 length: 13 residues.

The V gene is TRBV6-6, the J gene TRBJ2-5; possibly TRBD1 for D (5 bases). CDR1 is MNHNY and CDR2 is SVGAGI in the germline V gene (reference sequence). The ends were cut back, 5 bases at V and 14 bases at J, with 18 bases in the middle. The CDR3 has 12 residues. CDR3 sequence (DNA): TGTGCCAGCAGTCAGACATCACAGGTCCCTTACTTC. It encodes CASSQTSQVPYF.

The J gene is TRBJ1-2, the V gene TRBV6-1; D is uncertain. Per the germline V gene, CDR1 is MNHNS and CDR2 is SASEGT. CDR3 length equals 20 residues. V was cut by 2 bases and J by 0 bases, with 25 bases left in between. In DNA, the CDR3 is TGTGCCAGCAGTGAACGCCACCGGGTCTTTGTGCCCACTACTAACTATGGCTACACCTTC. Protein sequence: CASSERHRVFVPTTNYGYTF.

The CDR3 DNA follows: TGTGCCAGCAGCGCGTGGGGGGATGGCTACACCTTC. This gives the protein CASSAWGDGYTF. The V call is TRBV6-1, the J call TRBJ1-2; D may be TRBD1 (5 bases). Trimming took off 6 bases at V and 6 bases at J, with 11 bases between the two ends. Germline CDR1 reads MNHNS; CDR2 reads SASEGT. The CDR3 length is 12 residues.

V gene TRBV28 combines with J gene TRBJ2-7; 7 nucleotides align to TRBD1. V lost 8 bases and J lost 0; bases outside the gene matches: 7. Germline V CDR1 and CDR2: MDHEN, SYDVKM. There are 14 residues in the CDR3. The CDR3 reads CASCPRGLSYEQYF. CDR3 bases: TGTGCCAGCTGCCCAAGGGGGCTCTCCTACGAGCAGTACTTC. The entire variable domain, with the rest obtained from reference TRBV28 and TRBJ2-7, is as follows: DVKVTQSSRYLVKRTGEKVFLECVQDMDHENMFWYRQDPGLGLRLIYFSYDVKMKEKGDIPEGYSVSREKKERFSLILESASTNQTSMYLCASCPRGLSYEQYFGPGTRLTVT.

V usage is TRBV6-5 and J usage is TRBJ1-1; no clear D gene. The germline gives CDR1 MNHEY, CDR2 SVGAGI. V was clipped by 0 bases and J by 4 bases, with 12 bases between them. CDR3 length: 15 amino acids. The CDR3 is CASSYSSAGSTEAFF. Here the CDR3 DNA reads TGTGCCAGCAGTTACTCGTCGGCGGGGAGCACTGAAGCTTTCTTT.

The chain carries TRBV5-1 and TRBJ2-3, with TRBD2 matching 7 bases. The junction had 3 bases not matched to a gene; V was cut back by 1 base and J by 4 bases. CDR3 length: 14 residues. Germline values: CDR1 SGHRS, CDR2 YFSETQ. CDR3 in amino acids: CASSLRLAPDTQYF. The CDR3 DNA sequence: TGCGCCAGCAGCTTGAGACTAGCCCCAGATACGCAGTATTTT.

The rearrangement links TRBV9 to TRBJ2-1; TRBD2 matches 13 bases. The trim removed 3 bases at V and 3 bases at J, leaving 6 bases unmatched. Germline V gives CDR1 SGDLS, CDR2 YYNGEE. The CDR3 runs to 17 residues. Written as DNA, the CDR3 is TGTGCCAGCAGCGACGGACTAGCGGGAGAGGTCTACAATGAGCAGTTCTTC. This translates into CASSDGLAGEVYNEQFF.

Points on this clone: Other nucleotide sequences from this sample produce the same CDR3. The chain is built from TRBV18 and TRBJ2-7; the match to TRBD1 covers 11 bases. Germline CDR1 is KGHSH and CDR2 is LQKENI. The CDR3 sequence is 15 residues long. The ends lost 2 bases at V and 4 bases at J; junction bases unmatched: 4. The CDR3 DNA reads as TGTGCCAGCTCACCAGGGACAGGGGGATCGTACGAGCAGTACTTC. Encoded protein: CASSPGTGGSYEQYF.

This chain links TRBV2 with TRBJ1-2, with D maybe TRBD1 (6 bases). The CDR3 sequence is 13 residues long. V was shortened by 7 bases and J by 5 bases, with 14 bases between the two germline ends. Germline V CDR1 and CDR2: SNHLY, FYNNEI. The CDR3 loop reads CASNREITYGYTF. The CDR3 coding sequence is TGTGCCAGCAACAGGGAGATTACGTATGGCTACACCTTC.